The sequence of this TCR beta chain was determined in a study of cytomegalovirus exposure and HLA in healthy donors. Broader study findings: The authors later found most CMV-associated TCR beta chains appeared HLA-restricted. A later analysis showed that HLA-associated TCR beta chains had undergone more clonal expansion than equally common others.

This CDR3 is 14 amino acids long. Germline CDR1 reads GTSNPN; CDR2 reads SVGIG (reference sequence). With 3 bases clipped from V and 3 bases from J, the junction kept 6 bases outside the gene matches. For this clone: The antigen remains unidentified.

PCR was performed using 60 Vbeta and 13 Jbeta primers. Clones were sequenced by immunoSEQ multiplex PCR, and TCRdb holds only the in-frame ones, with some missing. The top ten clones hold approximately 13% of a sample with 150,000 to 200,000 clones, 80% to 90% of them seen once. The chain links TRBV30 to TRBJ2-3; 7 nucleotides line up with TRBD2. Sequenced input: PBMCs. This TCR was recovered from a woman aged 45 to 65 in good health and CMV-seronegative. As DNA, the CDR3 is TGTGCCTGGAGGATAGCGGGTGGGACAGATACGCAGTATTTT. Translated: CAWRIAGGTDTQYF.